The 29 T cell receptor beta chains reported below all come from one sample, sequenced in a study of T cell repertoires in cytomegalovirus infection. TCRdb redid the calling of the reads with MiXCR, one entry per CDR3 protein. The table shows around 530,000 distinct CDR3 sequences, with around 27% occurring only once. Sequenced sample: PBMCs. These receptors were obtained from a human donor in good health (CMV status not recorded). Some clones in this sample may be carry-over from other donors' samples.

V is TRBV7-8 and J is TRBJ2-7; D not certain. The length of the CDR3 is 13 residues. The germline V gene has CDR1 SGHVS and CDR2 FQNEAQ. Deletions cut 5 bases from V and 1 base from J, with 9 bases between. CDR3 coding DNA: TGTGCCAGCAGCCCCGCTCGGTCCTACGAGCAGTACTTC. Translated: CASSPARSYEQYF.

The chain is built from TRBV10-2 and TRBJ1-1, with 10 bases identical to TRBD1. Germline CDR1 is WSHSY and CDR2 is SAAADI. V lost 0 bases to trimming and J lost 3 bases; unmatched junction nucleotides: 13. The CDR3 loop spans 19 amino acids. For the CDR3, the DNA is TGCGCCAGCAGTGAGTCGTTTGGGGACAGGGGCTTGTACGACACTGAAGCTTTCTTT. Amino acid sequence: CASSESFGDRGLYDTEAFF.

The rearrangement uses TRBV7-6 and TRBJ2-3; a weak D match, TRBD1 (5 bases). Trimming took 8 bases from V and 2 from J, leaving 14 bases between them. Germline CDR1 SGHVS, CDR2 FNYEAQ. The CDR3 runs to 14 residues. CDR3 region: CASPIGVATDTQYF. CDR3 DNA sequence: TGTGCCAGCCCCATAGGGGTCGCCACAGATACGCAGTATTTT.

The chain has TRBV6-2 or TRBV6-3 and TRBJ1-2; no clear D. Germline CDR1 MNHEY, CDR2 SVGEGT. The V and J ends lost 2 bases and 2 bases respectively, with 12 bases between them. This CDR3 comprises 15 residues. CDR3 sequence: CASSYLVGVNYGYTF. In nucleotides, the CDR3 is TGTGCCAGCAGTTACCTGGTTGGGGTCAACTATGGCTACACCTTC.

The chain is built from TRBV29-1 and TRBJ1-2; D is unresolved. V was shortened by 4 bases and J by 5 bases, with 17 bases between the two germline ends. The CDR3 contains 14 residues. CDR1 and CDR2 (germline): SQVTM, ANQGSEA. The CDR3, as DNA: TGCAGCGTTGTGTTCAAAGGCTCGGGGTATGGCTACACCTTC. As protein: CSVVFKGSGYGYTF.

This clonotype occurred a few times. V and J are TRBV20-1 and TRBJ2-3; 12 bases are shared with TRBD2. The CDR3 is made up of 14 amino acids. Germline CDR1 and CDR2: DFQATT and SNEGSKA (reference sequence). The V gene end was trimmed by 6 bases and the J gene end by 8 bases; junction bases not matched to a gene: 9. Here the CDR3 reads CSAPVPGLAGTQYF. CDR3 nucleotide sequence: TGCAGTGCCCCCGTTCCGGGACTAGCGGGTACGCAGTATTTT.

This clonotype occurred a few times. The genes are TRBV6-2 or TRBV6-3 and TRBJ2-3, with D perhaps TRBD1 (6 bases). The CDR3 consists of 14 residues. Germline lookup yields CDR1 MNHEY and CDR2 SVGEGT. The V gene lost 6 bases and the J gene lost 3 bases, with 13 bases spanning the gap. In DNA, the CDR3 is TGTGCCAGCAGACCCTGGGACATTACAGATACGCAGTATTTT. This encodes CASRPWDITDTQYF.

Concerning this clonotype itself: A single base separates this from a much larger clone, so it may be a read error. This chain uses TRBV10-3 with TRBJ2-1; D gene uncertain. The CDR3 consists of 11 residues. The germline V gene encodes CDR1 ENHRY and CDR2 SYGVKD. Trimming took off 6 bases at V and 8 bases at J, with 8 bases between the two ends. This CDR3 is CAISFRDEQFF. The CDR3 nucleotides are TGTGCCATCAGCTTCCGGGATGAGCAGTTCTTC.

V gene TRBV28 combines with J gene TRBJ2-7; TRBD1 aligns across 7 bases. There are 14 residues in the CDR3. Germline assignment: CDR1 MDHEN and CDR2 SYDVKM. V was pared by 3 bases and J by 7 bases, with 9 bases of the junction left unmatched. Here the CDR3 reads CASSFQGQRGEQYV. DNA of the CDR3: TGTGCCAGCAGTTTCCAGGGACAGCGTGGGGAGCAGTACGTC.

This clonotype occurred once. CDR3 coding DNA: TGTGCTAGTGGTCTAGGAGATGTTGAGCAGTTCTTC. This encodes CASGLGDVEQFF. The chain couples TRBV12-5 to TRBJ2-1; D is unclear. Looked up from germline, CDR1 is LGHNT and CDR2 is FRNRAP. Trimming took 5 bases from V and 9 from J, leaving 11 bases between them. This CDR3 is 12 amino acids long.

This clonotype has just a few counts. The chain is built from TRBV28 and TRBJ2-1, with 12 nucleotides matching TRBD1. Germline V lookup: CDR1 MDHEN, CDR2 SYDVKM. V was clipped by 4 bases and J by 12 bases; unmatched bases: 10. CDR3 length: 15 residues. DNA for the CDR3: TGTGCCAGCAGTTCCACGGGACAGGGGGCGTTGTGGCAGTTCTTC. Translating gives CASSSTGQGALWQFF.

This sequence joins TRBV10-3 and TRBJ2-3, with a weak D call TRBD1 (6 bases). Deletions cut 4 bases from V and 5 bases from J, with 19 bases between. Per germline, CDR1 ENHRY and CDR2 SYGVKD. CDR3 length equals 16 residues. The CDR3: CAISGTGGSLGDTQYF. The CDR3 DNA reads TGTGCCATCAGTGGGACTGGGGGCAGCTTGGGAGATACGCAGTATTTT.

J is TRBJ2-5 and V is TRBV20-1, with D possibly called TRBD1 or TRBD2 (5 bases each). In germline, CDR1 is DFQATT, CDR2 SNEGSKA (reference sequence). Trimming stripped 6 bases from V and 2 bases from J, with 16 bases between. This CDR3 is built from 14 residues. The CDR3: CSARLPGRQETQYF. CDR3 bases: TGCAGTGCCAGACTTCCGGGACGTCAAGAGACCCAGTACTTC.

This chain links TRBV29-1 with TRBJ1-1; D gene uncertain. CDR1 and CDR2 from the germline V gene are SQVTM and ANQGSEA. Trimming left V 0 bases short and J 0 bases short, with 20 bases between. The length of the CDR3 is 18 residues. The CDR3 sequence is CSVEDPPDSKSMNTEAFF. CDR3 DNA: TGCAGCGTTGAAGATCCCCCAGACTCCAAAAGCATGAACACTGAAGCTTTCTTT.

This chain connects TRBV27 to TRBJ2-2; no clear D gene. Germline values: CDR1 MNHEY, CDR2 SMNVEV (reference sequence). V lost 6 bases and J 0 bases, leaving 14 bases between the germline ends. This CDR3 has 16 amino acids. As DNA, the CDR3 is TGTGCCAGCAGCAGTAGACTCATCTCGAACACCGGGGAGCTGTTTTTT. Its protein product is CASSSRLISNTGELFF.

This clonotype has ten or more counts. V is TRBV7-9 and J is TRBJ2-5; 10 bases are a match to TRBD2. The length of the CDR3 is 14 residues. The germline V gene has CDR1 SEHNR and CDR2 FQNEAQ (reference sequence). Trimming cost V 5 bases and J 3 bases; bases outside gene matches: 3. CDR3 in amino acids: CASSRGLAEETQYF. Here the CDR3 DNA reads TGTGCCAGCAGCCGTGGACTAGCGGAAGAGACCCAGTACTTC.

This clonotype showed up just a few times. This rearrangement joins TRBV29-1 to TRBJ2-5; D is uncertain. Germline CDR1 is SQVTM and CDR2 is ANQGSEA. The germline V and J ends were trimmed by 3 bases and 5 bases, with 13 bases remaining between them. CDR3 length: 13 residues. As DNA, the CDR3 is TGCAGCGTTGAGGTTGGATTGGGGGAGACCCAGTACTTC. It specifies CSVEVGLGETQYF.

This chain uses TRBV12-3 or TRBV12-4 with TRBJ1-2; D unresolved. This CDR3 contains 11 residues. The V gene lost 3 bases and the J gene lost 3 bases, with 2 bases spanning the gap. The CDR3 protein is CASSFDYGYTF. CDR3 sequence (DNA): TGTGCCAGCAGTTTTGACTATGGCTACACCTTC.

The gene calls are TRBV11-3 and TRBJ2-6; D is possibly TRBD2 (6 bases). The CDR3 sequence is 15 residues long. Germline CDR1 SGHNT, CDR2 YENEEA. V was cut by 1 base and J by 3 bases, with 7 bases left in between. The DNA of the CDR3 is TGTGCCAGCAGCTTAGGGGAGGATGGGGCCAACGTCCTGACTTTC. The encoded protein is CASSLGEDGANVLTF.

This clonotype showed up just a few times. The chain joins TRBV5-4 to TRBJ2-3, with unresolved D. The germline V gene has CDR1 SGHNT and CDR2 YYREEE (reference sequence). The ends were cut back, 2 bases at V and 6 bases at J, with 13 bases in the middle. The CDR3 runs to 14 residues. CDR3 amino acids: CASSFGNSWDTQYF. For the CDR3, the DNA is TGTGCCAGCAGCTTCGGAAACTCCTGGGATACGCAGTATTTT.

J is TRBJ1-5 and V is TRBV15; no reliable D call. The V gene's germline CDR1 is LNHNV and CDR2 YYDKDF (reference sequence). The V gene lost 3 bases and the J gene lost 0 bases, with 3 bases spanning the gap. The CDR3 sequence is 13 residues long. As DNA, the CDR3 is TGTGCCACCAGCAGGAATAGCAATCAGCCCCAGCATTTT. Translation gives CATSRNSNQPQHF. The whole variable domain, filled in from reference TRBV15 and TRBJ1-5, reads DAMVIQNPRYQVTQFGKPVTLSCSQTLNHNVMYWYQQKSSQAPKLLFHYYDKDFNNEADTPDNFQSRRPNTSFCFLDIRSPGLGDTAMYLCATSRNSNQPQHFGDGTRLSIL.

This clonotype appeared a few times. The chain has TRBV6-2 or TRBV6-3 and TRBJ2-7; 8 bases are a match to TRBD1. V was pared by 5 bases and J by 2 bases, with 5 bases of the junction left unmatched. Per germline, CDR1 MNHEY and CDR2 SVGEGT. The CDR3 spans 14 residues. CDR3 nucleotide sequence: TGTGCCAGCAGTCAAAGACAGGGGACCTACGAGCAGTACGTC. Protein: CASSQRQGTYEQYV.

CDR3 in amino acids: CASSQGLGDNYGYTF. The CDR3, as DNA: TGCGCCAGCAGCCAAGGTCTCGGAGACAACTATGGCTACACCTTC. The chain uses TRBV4-1 and TRBJ1-2; no clear D. Per germline, CDR1 MGHRA and CDR2 YSYEKL. The CDR3 sequence is 15 residues long. Trimming pared 1 base from V and 2 bases from J, leaving 11 bases between.

This clonotype has just a few counts. V and J are TRBV7-9 and TRBJ1-2; 9 nucleotides match TRBD1. Germline assignment: CDR1 SEHNR and CDR2 FQNEAQ (reference sequence). The CDR3 has 15 residues. V gave up 5 bases and J gave up 7 bases; unmatched junction bases: 11. The CDR3 spells CASSPRTGAGSGYTF. The DNA for the CDR3 is TGTGCCAGCAGCCCTCGGACAGGGGCGGGTAGTGGCTACACCTTC.

The V and J genes are TRBV19 and TRBJ2-2, with TRBD1 as a possible D gene (5 bases). The CDR3 consists of 13 residues. CDR1 is LNHDA, CDR2 SQIVND, per germline (reference sequence). Trimming removed 0 bases from V and 6 bases from J, with 5 bases in between. In DNA, the CDR3 is TGTGCCAGTAGTATAGACAGGGCCGGGGAGCTGTTTTTT. It encodes CASSIDRAGELFF.

The chain recombines TRBV12-3 or TRBV12-4 with TRBJ1-2, with TRBD1 matching 9 bases. V lost 6 bases and J lost 2; bases outside the gene matches: 7. This CDR3 region has 15 residues. This CDR3 reads CASRLGGTGNYGYTF. The CDR3 DNA follows: TGTGCCAGCAGGCTAGGGGGGACAGGGAACTATGGCTACACCTTC.

At least ten counts were recorded for this clonotype. Germline is not matched at one junction end, which may reflect a read error. The rearrangement uses TRBV7-2 and TRBJ1-3, with D possibly matching TRBD1 (6 bases). This CDR3 region has 14 residues. CDR1 is SGHTA, CDR2 FQGNSA, per germline. CDR3 in amino acids: CASSSPVWTRGLDF. The CDR3, as DNA: TGTGCCAGCAGCTCTCCTGTCTGGACCAGGGGTTTGGATTTT.

The chain has TRBV27 and TRBJ2-1; D not certain. CDR1 is MNHEY, CDR2 SMNVEV, per germline (reference sequence). V was shortened by 4 bases and J by 8 bases, with 9 bases between the two germline ends. The CDR3 contains 12 residues. The CDR3 region has the DNA TGTGCCAGCAGTTGGATTGGAGATGAGCAGTTCTTC. Residues: CASSWIGDEQFF.

This clonotype appeared many times. The V gene is TRBV11-2, the J gene TRBJ1-1; TRBD1 might be the D (6 bases). This CDR3 region has 15 residues. Germline V lookup: CDR1 SGHAT, CDR2 FQNNGV. V was clipped by 5 bases and J by 1 base, with 14 bases between them. The CDR3 protein is CASSPRQAKNTEAFF. The CDR3 DNA reads as TGTGCCAGCAGCCCCCGACAGGCCAAGAACACTGAAGCTTTCTTT.